These 19 T cell receptor beta chains originate from one sample sequenced in a study of type 1 regulatory T cells. TCRdb used MiXCR to reprocess the reads, holding one entry per CDR3 protein. The sample includes roughly 71,000 distinct CDR3 sequences, roughly three fifths of them seen just once. Their cognate antigens are unknown. The sequencing input was cultured T cells, either the whole culture or a sorted T cell fraction (not recorded which). Subset specified: Tr1-enriched cell product generated in vitro against host alloantigens. The receptors stem from a human donor in good health.

The chain carries TRBV10-3 and TRBJ2-1, with 7 nucleotides matching TRBD1. This CDR3 is built from 16 residues. V dropped 3 bases and J dropped 2; count of bases not matched to a gene: 7. Germline V gene sequence: CDR1 ENHRY, CDR2 SYGVKD. The CDR3 DNA reads TGTGCCATCAGTGAACTACAGGGGACGCCCTACAATGAGCAGTTCTTC. Encoded protein: CAISELQGTPYNEQFF.

The gene calls are TRBV5-5 and TRBJ2-2, with a possible D match to TRBD1 (6 bases). V lost 3 bases and J lost 5, with 14 bases in between. The CDR3 has 15 amino acids. Germline-derived CDR1 and CDR2 are SGHKS and YYEKEE (reference sequence). The CDR3 is CASSSYPRGTGELFF. CDR3 sequence (DNA): TGTGCCAGCAGCTCGTACCCCAGGGGAACCGGGGAGCTGTTTTTT.

CDR3 coding DNA: TGTGCCAGCAGCAGTCTAGAGTACCAAGAGACCCAGTACTTC. Translating gives CASSSLEYQETQYF. The chain has TRBV28 and TRBJ2-5; D not certain. The germline CDR1 and CDR2 sequences are MDHEN and SYDVKM. V lost 6 bases to trimming and J lost 0 bases, with 11 bases between them. The length of the CDR3 is 14 residues.

This rearrangement joins TRBV6-5 to TRBJ2-1, with TRBD2 matching over 9 bases. CDR1 is MNHEY and CDR2 is SVGAGI in the germline V gene. The trim removed 0 bases at V and 4 bases at J, leaving 7 bases unmatched. This CDR3 region has 17 residues. Here the CDR3 reads CASSYSALAGYYNEQFF. CDR3 nucleotide sequence: TGTGCCAGCAGTTACTCGGCGCTAGCGGGATATTACAATGAGCAGTTCTTC.

This chain joins TRBV11-2 and TRBJ2-5; D is unresolved. This CDR3 is 14 amino acids long. Germline CDR1 reads SGHAT; CDR2 reads FQNNGV. With 3 bases removed from V and 5 bases from J, the gap between germline ends came to 13 bases. This CDR3 is CASSFTAGTETQYF. As DNA, the CDR3 is TGTGCCAGCAGCTTTACGGCAGGTACCGAGACCCAGTACTTC.

The V gene is TRBV7-9, the J gene TRBJ2-7; possible D gene TRBD1, 6 bases. Germline CDR1 SEHNR, CDR2 FQNEAQ (reference sequence). V was trimmed by 4 bases and J by 3 bases, leaving 19 bases between them. CDR3 length equals 16 residues. CDR3: CASSSSPGHKSYEQYF. The CDR3 DNA follows: TGTGCCAGCAGCTCTAGTCCGGGACACAAAAGCTACGAGCAGTACTTC.

This clonotype is termed medium-sized (0.01 to 0.1%). The chain joins TRBV6-5 to TRBJ2-7; the D is unclear. Between the trimmed V and J ends, which lost 8 bases and 5 bases, there was a span of 13 bases. CDR3 length: 12 residues. The germline V gene has CDR1 MNHEY and CDR2 SVGAGI. The CDR3 reads CASFTSINEQYF. CDR3 in DNA: TGTGCCAGCTTCACCTCAATCAACGAGCAGTACTTC.

The CDR3 protein is CASSPTTGKNEKLFF. The CDR3 DNA is TGTGCCAGCAGCCCCACGACGGGGAAAAATGAAAAACTGTTTTTT. This rearrangement joins TRBV11-2 to TRBJ1-4; D is unclear. The V and J ends lost 5 bases and 5 bases respectively, with 15 bases between them. CDR1 is SGHAT, CDR2 FQNNGV, per germline. The CDR3 loop spans 15 amino acids.

This chain links TRBV3-1 with TRBJ2-1, with TRBD2 matching 12 bases. From germline, CDR1 is LGHDT and CDR2 YNNKEL (reference sequence). CDR3 length: 18 residues. J was trimmed by 4 bases and V by 1 base; bases with no gene match: 8. The CDR3 sequence: CASSQVAPSGRVYNEQFF. CDR3 nucleotide sequence: TGTGCCAGCAGCCAAGTTGCGCCTAGCGGGAGGGTTTACAATGAGCAGTTCTTC.

This clonotype occurred a few times. The V call is TRBV24-1, the J call TRBJ2-6; no reliable D call. The CDR3 is 13 residues long. V lost 4 bases and J lost 2, with 2 bases in between. Per germline, CDR1 KGHDR and CDR2 SFDVKD. The CDR3 DNA reads TGTGCCACCAGTGAAGCTGGGGCCAACGTCCTGACTTTC. Amino acids: CATSEAGANVLTF.

The chain couples TRBV6-2 or TRBV6-3 to TRBJ2-1; TRBD2 matches at 10 bases. J was trimmed by 9 bases and V by 4 bases; bases with no gene match: 6. CDR1 and CDR2 from the germline V gene are MNHEY and SVGEGT. CDR3 length: 14 residues. CDR3 region: CASSWRLAGSEQFF. Written as DNA, the CDR3 is TGTGCCAGCAGTTGGAGACTAGCGGGCAGTGAGCAGTTCTTC.

The rearrangement links TRBV5-1 to TRBJ2-7; 10 bases match TRBD1. The CDR3 covers 16 residues. Germline V lookup: CDR1 SGHRS, CDR2 YFSETQ. The trim removed 4 bases at V and 4 bases at J, leaving 11 bases unmatched. Here the CDR3 DNA reads TGCGCCAGCAGCCGCGAAGGACAGGGGGTGCGGTACGAGCAGTACTTC. It encodes CASSREGQGVRYEQYF.

This chain uses TRBV5-1 with TRBJ2-3; possible D gene TRBD1, 7 bases. CDR1 and CDR2 from the germline V gene are SGHRS and YFSETQ. Trimming took 4 bases from V and 6 from J, leaving 18 bases between them. The CDR3 is made up of 15 amino acids. CDR3 loop: CASSLNRGGVDTQYF. DNA of the CDR3: TGCGCCAGCAGCCTTAACAGGGGCGGGGTTGATACGCAGTATTTT.

This chain links TRBV5-4 with TRBJ2-3; 10 bases line up with TRBD2. Germline values: CDR1 SGHNT, CDR2 YYREEE (reference sequence). With 4 bases clipped from V and 9 bases from J, the junction kept 11 bases outside the gene matches. This CDR3 comprises 15 residues. In nucleotides, the CDR3 is TGTGCCAGCAGCACAGGACTAGCGGACCCCCCCACGCAGTATTTT. Translating it yields CASSTGLADPPTQYF.

This sequence joins TRBV7-3 and TRBJ1-1, with no clear D. V was pared by 8 bases and J by 5 bases, with 9 bases between. CDR1 and CDR2 from the germline V gene are SGHTA and FQGTGA. This CDR3 has 11 amino acids. The CDR3 here is CASRLETEAFF. The CDR3 DNA reads TGTGCCAGCCGATTGGAGACTGAAGCTTTCTTT.

This clonotype was seen once. This sequence joins TRBV12-3 or TRBV12-4 and TRBJ2-1; the match to TRBD2 covers 10 bases. J was trimmed by 3 bases and V by 3 bases; bases with no gene match: 11. CDR3 length: 18 residues. CDR3 DNA sequence: TGTGCCAGCAGTTTTGGTTCTAGCGGGAGCTCCTTCTACAATGAGCAGTTCTTC. It is translated as CASSFGSSGSSFYNEQFF.

This rearrangement joins TRBV5-1 to TRBJ2-7, with a weak D call TRBD1 (5 bases). Germline assignment: CDR1 SGHRS and CDR2 YFSETQ. The CDR3 contains 13 residues. V lost 0 bases, J lost 6 bases, and 10 bases lay in between. The CDR3 coding sequence is TGCGCCAGCAGCTTGGACAGGTTCTCCGAGCAGTACTTC. Translated: CASSLDRFSEQYF.

There are a few counts of this clonotype. The CDR3 DNA is TGCGCCAGCAGCCCAGTGGGGTCCCTTACCCCCCAGCATTTT. It translates to CASSPVGSLTPQHF. The J gene is TRBJ1-5, the V gene TRBV4-1; D is unresolved. The V and J ends lost 4 bases and 10 bases respectively, with 17 bases between them. The CDR3 is 14 residues long. CDR1 MGHRA and CDR2 YSYEKL come from the germline V gene.

This chain joins TRBV18 and TRBJ2-7; D is possibly TRBD1 (6 bases). V lost 4 bases, J lost 1 base, and 14 bases lay in between. Germline V CDR1 and CDR2: KGHSH, LQKENI. CDR3 length: 15 amino acids. CDR3 amino acids: CASSQGVQASYEQYF. CDR3 coding DNA: TGTGCCAGCTCACAGGGGGTACAGGCATCCTACGAGCAGTACTTC.